The 26 T cell receptor beta chains listed next were all sequenced from one sample in a study of blood T cell repertoires in COVID-19. Sequencing was performed with immunoSEQ multiplex PCR; in TCRdb, only in-frame clones are kept and a portion is missing. The table records under 300,000 clones, roughly nine tenths of them present only once. Sequenced: peripheral blood. These receptors were obtained from a man younger than 30 with active or convalescent COVID-19.

As concerns this clone: Distinct nucleotide sequences in the sample also encode this CDR3. The chain carries TRBV5-1 and TRBJ1-5, with 10 bases identical to TRBD1. The CDR3 length is 14 residues. V shed 3 bases, J shed 4 bases, and the junction held 1 base outside the gene matches. The V gene's germline CDR1 is SGHRS and CDR2 YFSETQ. The CDR3 sequence: CASSWGQGNQPQHF. The CDR3 region has the DNA TGCGCCAGCAGCTGGGGACAGGGGAATCAGCCCCAGCATTTT.

The gene calls are TRBV27 and TRBJ2-3; D unresolved. The CDR3 has 12 amino acids. Germline values: CDR1 MNHEY, CDR2 SMNVEV (reference sequence). V gave up 6 bases and J gave up 6 bases, with 10 bases separating them. The CDR3 protein is CASRSSLDTQYF. Here the CDR3 DNA reads TGTGCCAGCAGATCCTCTCTCGATACGCAGTATTTT.

The V gene is TRBV7-3, the J gene TRBJ2-2; D call uncertain. The germline V and J ends were trimmed by 3 bases and 6 bases, with 5 bases remaining between them. The V gene's germline CDR1 is SGHTA and CDR2 FQGTGA. This CDR3 has 12 residues. DNA of the CDR3: TGTGCCAGCAGCTTCAATTCCGGGGAGCTGTTTTTT. The encoded protein is CASSFNSGELFF.

The chain has TRBV11-1 and TRBJ1-1; 8 nucleotides align to TRBD1. From germline, CDR1 is SGHAT and CDR2 FQDESV (reference sequence). V trimming: 5 bases; J trimming: 3 bases; junction bases outside the gene matches: 2. The CDR3 length is 13 residues. The CDR3, as DNA: TGTGCCAGCAGCGTGGGACAGGACACTGAAGCTTTCTTT. Translating gives CASSVGQDTEAFF.

This chain joins TRBV5-1 and TRBJ1-6; D unclear. Per germline, CDR1 SGHRS and CDR2 YFSETQ. The V end lost 2 bases, the J end lost 9 bases, and 12 bases lay between the germline ends. The CDR3 is 14 residues long. CDR3 sequence (DNA): TGCGCCAGCAGCTTTTCTGAGCCGAGTTCACCCCTCCACTTT. Amino acids: CASSFSEPSSPLHF.

This chain connects TRBV3-1 (or the pseudogene TRBV3-2) to TRBJ1-2; 8 nucleotides line up with TRBD1. The V gene end was trimmed by 1 base and the J gene end by 4 bases; junction bases not matched to a gene: 2. CDR1 LGHDT and CDR2 YNNKEL come from the germline V gene (reference sequence). The CDR3 extends over 14 amino acids. The CDR3 coding sequence is TGTGCCAGCAGCCAAGGACAGGGGTTCTATGGCTACACCTTC. It codes for CASSQGQGFYGYTF.

The chain recombines TRBV25-1 with TRBJ2-4, with TRBD1 matching 12 bases. Losses at the gene ends were 5 bases for V and 0 bases for J; bases not matched to a gene: 8. The germline CDR1 and CDR2 sequences are MGHDK and SYGVNS. The CDR3 spans 18 residues. The CDR3 bases are TGTGCCAGCAGTTCGGGACAGGGGGCTGGTTTAGCCAAAAACATTCAGTACTTC. Translating it yields CASSSGQGAGLAKNIQYF.

This chain uses TRBV9 with TRBJ2-7, with TRBD2 matching 7 bases. This CDR3 contains 14 residues. The trim removed 4 bases at V and 5 bases at J, leaving 9 bases unmatched. Germline assignment: CDR1 SGDLS and CDR2 YYNGEE. The CDR3 DNA sequence: TGTGCCAGCAGCCCAGTGGGGACTAACGACGAGCAGTACTTC. Protein sequence: CASSPVGTNDEQYF.

The rearrangement joins TRBV10-3 to TRBJ1-1; weak D call: TRBD1 (6 bases). This CDR3 spans 14 amino acids. Germline V gene lookup returns CDR1 ENHRY and CDR2 SYGVKD. Deletions cut 11 bases from V and 0 bases from J, with 16 bases between. Here the CDR3 reads CASKDSHMNTEAFF. In DNA, the CDR3 is TGTGCCTCGAAGGACAGTCACATGAACACTGAAGCTTTCTTT.

The chain is built from TRBV19 and TRBJ2-2; D perhaps matches TRBD1 (6 bases). Germline-derived CDR1 and CDR2 are LNHDA and SQIVND (reference sequence). Trimming removed 5 bases at V and 0 bases at J, with 10 bases between. CDR3 length: 15 residues. The CDR3 is CASSLWTANTGELFF. The CDR3 DNA follows: TGTGCCAGTAGTCTGTGGACAGCGAACACCGGGGAGCTGTTTTTT. The variable domain in full, completed from reference TRBV19 and TRBJ2-2, reads DGGITQSPKYLFRKEGQNVTLSCEQNLNHDAMYWYRQDPGQGLRLIYYSQIVNDFQKGDIAEGYSVSREKKESFPLTVTSAQKNPTAFYLCASSLWTANTGELFFGEGSRLTVL.

The chain is built from TRBV5-1 and TRBJ2-1; 11 nucleotides match TRBD2. The CDR3 contains 17 residues. Germline V gives CDR1 SGHRS, CDR2 YFSETQ. V lost 7 bases, J lost 4 bases, and 13 bases stayed unmatched. The CDR3 bases are TGCGCCAGCCGAACAGCTGGGGGACTAGCGGTTTACAATGAGCAGTTCTTC. Translation: CASRTAGGLAVYNEQFF.

This clone was recorded only once. The rearrangement uses TRBV6-1 and TRBJ2-3; 11 bases align to TRBD2. The CDR3 length is 16 residues. The junction had 5 bases not matched to a gene; V was cut back by 4 bases and J by 2 bases. Germline V lookup: CDR1 MNHNS, CDR2 SASEGT. CDR3 region: CASSALAGGNTDTQYF. DNA for the CDR3: TGTGCCAGCAGTGCCCTAGCGGGGGGCAACACAGATACGCAGTATTTT.

The V gene is TRBV7-2, the J gene TRBJ2-5; 9 bases align to TRBD2. Unmatched junction bases numbered 6, after V lost 5 bases and J lost 5 bases. The germline CDR1 and CDR2 sequences are SGHTA and FQGNSA. This CDR3 has 14 residues. DNA of the CDR3: TGTGCCAGCAGCCGCGGGGGGGCCTTCGAGACCCAGTACTTC. It specifies CASSRGGAFETQYF.

J is TRBJ2-1 and V is TRBV7-2, with 8 bases fitting TRBD2. This CDR3 contains 12 residues. CDR1 is SGHTA and CDR2 is FQGNSA in the germline V gene. Losses at the gene ends were 4 bases for V and 9 bases for J; bases not matched to a gene: 2. The CDR3 reads CASSSRGGEQFF. The CDR3, as DNA: TGTGCCAGCAGCTCACGGGGGGGTGAGCAGTTCTTC.

The chain links TRBV2 to TRBJ2-2, with 10 nucleotides matching TRBD2. The ends lost 6 bases at V and 5 bases at J; junction bases unmatched: 3. Germline lookup yields CDR1 SNHLY and CDR2 FYNNEI. CDR3 length equals 14 residues. The CDR3 sequence is CASRGTSVTGELFF. CDR3 nucleotides: TGTGCCAGCAGGGGGACTAGCGTGACCGGGGAGCTGTTTTTT.

The V and J genes are TRBV19 and TRBJ1-2; 10 bases are shared with TRBD1. The germline V gene encodes CDR1 LNHDA and CDR2 SQIVND (reference sequence). The CDR3 totals 13 residues. J gave up 6 bases and V 7 bases, and 5 bases lay outside the gene matches. The CDR3 spells CASTPGTGDGYTF. In nucleotides, the CDR3 is TGTGCCAGTACCCCCGGGACAGGGGATGGCTACACCTTC. The complete variable domain, with remaining parts taken from reference TRBV19 and TRBJ1-2, reads DGGITQSPKYLFRKEGQNVTLSCEQNLNHDAMYWYRQDPGQGLRLIYYSQIVNDFQKGDIAEGYSVSREKKESFPLTVTSAQKNPTAFYLCASTPGTGDGYTFGSGTRLTVV.

The chain uses TRBV4-2 and TRBJ1-3; TRBD1 is a possible D gene (6 bases). With 1 base removed from V and 0 bases from J, the gap between germline ends came to 10 bases. Germline V gene sequence: CDR1 LGHNA, CDR2 YNFKEQ. This CDR3 comprises 16 residues. CDR3 protein: CASSQVEQGSGNTIYF. The CDR3 region has the DNA TGTGCCAGCAGCCAAGTCGAACAGGGCTCTGGAAACACCATATATTTT.

This chain joins TRBV7-8 and TRBJ1-1; 9 nucleotides align to TRBD1. Looked up from germline, CDR1 is SGHVS and CDR2 is FQNEAQ. V shed 4 bases, J shed 0 bases, and the junction held 6 bases outside the gene matches. CDR3 size: 16 residues. This CDR3 is CASSSGTGIMNTEAFF. As DNA, the CDR3 is TGTGCCAGCAGCTCGGGGACAGGGATCATGAACACTGAAGCTTTCTTT.

The DNA of the CDR3 is TGTGCCAGCAGCGTAGTCGGGGAGGATTCACCCCTCCACTTT. Translation gives CASSVVGEDSPLHF. The chain has TRBV9 and TRBJ1-6; no reliable D call. Germline V gene data show CDR1 as SGDLS and CDR2 as YYNGEE. This CDR3 is 14 amino acids long. Trimming left V 0 bases short and J 8 bases short, with 9 bases between.

This clone appeared a few times. V and J are TRBV6-5 and TRBJ1-6, with D unresolved. This CDR3 is built from 12 residues. Germline V gives CDR1 MNHEY, CDR2 SVGAGI. Trimming removed 8 bases at V and 4 bases at J, with 6 bases between. This chain's CDR3 is CASGLYNSPLHF. CDR3 sequence (DNA): TGTGCCAGCGGGCTATATAATTCACCCCTCCACTTT.

This chain uses TRBV11-2 with TRBJ1-2; D is unresolved. The CDR3 is 14 amino acids. Trimming took off 0 bases at V and 2 bases at J, with 7 bases between the two ends. Germline CDR1 SGHAT, CDR2 FQNNGV. The CDR3 bases are TGTGCCAGCAGCTTAGATCTACGGAACTATGGCTACACCTTC. Translated: CASSLDLRNYGYTF.

This clone showed up just a few times. The gene calls are TRBV7-9 and TRBJ1-4, with 10 bases matching TRBD1. Trimming cost V 5 bases and J 6 bases; bases outside gene matches: 3. The germline gives CDR1 SEHNR, CDR2 FQNEAQ (reference sequence). This CDR3 comprises 14 residues. As DNA, the CDR3 is TGTGCCAGCAGCCCGGGACAGGGGTATGAAAAACTGTTTTTT. Protein product: CASSPGQGYEKLFF. The full variable domain, its missing parts supplied by reference TRBV7-9 and TRBJ1-4, is DTGVSQNPRHKITKRGQNVTFRCDPISEHNRLYWYRQTLGQGPEFLTYFQNEAQLEKSRLLSDRFSAERPKGSFSTLEIQRTEQGDSAMYLCASSPGQGYEKLFFGSGTQLSVL.

The rearrangement uses TRBV6-5 and TRBJ1-5; 7 bases line up with TRBD1. Germline CDR1 and CDR2: MNHEY and SVGAGI. The length of the CDR3 is 16 residues. V dropped 2 bases and J dropped 0; count of bases not matched to a gene: 4. CDR3 nucleotides: TGTGCCAGCAGTTACGGGGGACAGAGTAGCAATCAGCCCCAGCATTTT. It specifies CASSYGGQSSNQPQHF.

CDR3 residues: CASSRVAGELFF. In DNA form, the CDR3 reads TGTGCCAGTAGTCGGGTCGCCGGGGAGCTGTTTTTT. The chain couples TRBV2 to TRBJ2-2; D is uncertain. The CDR3 covers 12 residues. V was shortened by 9 bases and J by 6 bases, with 11 bases between the two germline ends. From germline, CDR1 is SNHLY and CDR2 FYNNEI. The whole variable domain, remainder taken from reference TRBV2 and TRBJ2-2, is EPEVTQTPSHQVTQMGQEVILRCVPISNHLYFYWYRQILGQKVEFLVSFYNNEISEKSEIFDDQFSVERPDGSNFTLKIRSTKLEDSAMYFCASSRVAGELFFGEGSRLTVL.

The chain couples TRBV5-1 to TRBJ1-1, with 8 bases matching TRBD1. V shed 0 bases and J 6 bases; nucleotides not matched to a gene: 7. Germline V lookup: CDR1 SGHRS, CDR2 YFSETQ. There are 15 residues in the CDR3. For the CDR3, the DNA is TGCGCCAGCAGCTTGGAGGAGACAGGGGTCCCTGAAGCTTTCTTT. Encoded protein: CASSLEETGVPEAFF.

This chain connects TRBV9 to TRBJ1-1, with D possibly TRBD1 on 5 matching bases. CDR3 size: 13 residues. V was trimmed by 0 bases and J by 6 bases, leaving 9 bases between them. Germline lookup yields CDR1 SGDLS and CDR2 YYNGEE. CDR3 sequence reads: CASSVAGAPEAFF. The CDR3 region has the DNA TGTGCCAGCAGCGTAGCTGGGGCGCCTGAAGCTTTCTTT.